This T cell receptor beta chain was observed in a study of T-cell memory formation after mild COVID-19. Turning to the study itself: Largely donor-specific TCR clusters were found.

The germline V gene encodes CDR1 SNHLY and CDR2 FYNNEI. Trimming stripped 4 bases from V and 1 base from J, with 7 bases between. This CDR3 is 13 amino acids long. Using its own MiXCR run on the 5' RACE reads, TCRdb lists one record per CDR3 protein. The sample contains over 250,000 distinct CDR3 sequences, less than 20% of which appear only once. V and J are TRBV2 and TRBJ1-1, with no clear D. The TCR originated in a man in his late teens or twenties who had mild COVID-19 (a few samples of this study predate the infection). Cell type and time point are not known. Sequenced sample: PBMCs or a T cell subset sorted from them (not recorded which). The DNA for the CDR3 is TGTGCCAGCAGTGGGGAGGGGAACACTGAAGCTTTCTTT. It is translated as CASSGEGNTEAFF.